The source of this T cell receptor (beta chain) is a study of patients and donors after allogeneic stem cell transplantation. Per germline, CDR1 LNHNV and CDR2 YYDKDF (reference sequence). V lost 3 bases and J 2 bases, leaving 15 bases between the germline ends. The CDR3 consists of 16 residues. TCRdb re-analysed the RT-PCR reads in MiXCR, keeping a single row per CDR3 protein. The sample holds about 150,000 distinct CDR3 sequences, 30% to 45% seen once. The TCR was taken from a human donor who was either an allogeneic HSCT recipient or a stem cell or donor lymphocyte infusion donor (not recorded which). It is not recorded whose cells these are; they may come from a transplant donor. The V and J genes are TRBV15 and TRBJ2-3; D ambiguous. Sequencing was performed on blood, either unsorted or a sorted T cell fraction (not recorded which). CDR3 sequence: CATSRRPDGATDTQYF. The CDR3 DNA reads TGTGCCACCAGCAGGCGCCCCGACGGCGCCACAGATACGCAGTATTTT. Variable domain in full (rest from reference TRBV15 and TRBJ2-3): DAMVIQNPRYQVTQFGKPVTLSCSQTLNHNVMYWYQQKSSQAPKLLFHYYDKDFNNEADTPDNFQSRRPNTSFCFLDIRSPGLGDTAMYLCATSRRPDGATDTQYFGPGTRLTVL.